A single sample gave rise to the 14 T cell receptor beta chains below, sequenced in a study of brain metastases from non-small cell lung cancer. TCRdb keeps only in-frame clones here, not all; method: immunoSEQ multiplex PCR. Counted here are thousands of clones, 70% to 90% occurring once; the ten biggest clones make up 8.8%. The sequenced sample consisted of tumor-adjacent normal tissue. These receptors originate from a donor at least 40 years old with non-small cell lung cancer.

V usage is TRBV7-2 and J usage is TRBJ1-3; 7 nucleotides align to TRBD1. The V gene's germline CDR1 is SGHTA and CDR2 FQGNSA. This CDR3 has 18 residues. Germline trimming cut 0 bases from V and 3 bases from J; bases unmatched to any gene: 11. The CDR3 nucleotides read TGTGCCAGCAGCTTAGCGGTCCTAGGACAGGACTTTGGAAACACCATATATTTT. This codes for CASSLAVLGQDFGNTIYF.

This chain's CDR3 is CASSSTEGTIHGSNQPQHF. CDR3 nucleotide sequence: TGTGCCAGCAGCTCCACCGAAGGGACCATACATGGGAGCAATCAGCCCCAGCATTTT. The V gene is TRBV7-9, the J gene TRBJ1-5, with a weak D call TRBD1 (5 bases). The germline V gene encodes CDR1 SEHNR and CDR2 FQNEAQ (reference sequence). V was trimmed by 4 bases and J by 1 base, leaving 23 bases between them. This CDR3 spans 19 amino acids.

This chain connects TRBV2 to TRBJ1-4, with 8 bases aligning to TRBD1. The CDR3 contains 13 residues. The trim removed 8 bases at V and 13 bases at J, leaving 12 bases unmatched. CDR1 and CDR2 (germline): SNHLY, FYNNEI. DNA of the CDR3: TGTGCCAGCGGAAAAACAGGGGGGGTGGGACTGTTTTTT. It encodes CASGKTGGVGLFF.

The genes are TRBV19 and TRBJ1-4; D gene unclear. V was pared by 5 bases and J by 0 bases, with 13 bases between. The CDR3 runs to 16 residues. CDR1 is LNHDA, CDR2 SQIVND, per germline (reference sequence). The CDR3 sequence is CASSSAYTATNEKLFF. CDR3 bases: TGTGCCAGTAGTTCCGCTTACACGGCAACTAATGAAAAACTGTTTTTT.

Of note for this clone: Its ends do not fully match the called genes, so a read error is possible. The gene calls are TRBV11-1 and TRBJ2-7; D may be TRBD2 (6 bases). The CDR3 covers 14 residues. CDR1 is SGHAT and CDR2 is FQDESV in the germline V gene (reference sequence). CDR3 protein: CASSSRGKDYEQYF. The CDR3 region has the DNA TGTGCCAGCAGCTCCCGGGGGAAGGACTACGAGCAGTATTTC.

The chain couples TRBV21-1 to TRBJ2-1. TRBV21-1 is shown as a pseudogene. CDR3 size: 14 residues. CDR3 sequence: CASREHHSDNEQFF. As DNA, the CDR3 is TGTGCCAGCAGGGAACACCATTCCGACAATGAGCAGTTCTTC.

The chain recombines TRBV29-1 with TRBJ1-1; TRBD1 matches 11 bases. V lost 6 bases to trimming and J lost 3 bases; unmatched junction nucleotides: 18. CDR1 is SQVTM and CDR2 is ANQGSEA in the germline V gene. This CDR3 contains 18 residues. CDR3 bases: TGCAGCGTGCCTGAAGAGTGGACAGGGGGCAGAGGGGACACTGAAGCTTTCTTT. The encoded protein is CSVPEEWTGGRGDTEAFF.

The gene calls are TRBV19 and TRBJ1-5, with D maybe TRBD1 (6 bases). V was shortened by 4 bases and J by 3 bases, with 16 bases between the two germline ends. Germline CDR1 and CDR2: LNHDA and SQIVND (reference sequence). The CDR3 spans 16 residues. CDR3 amino acids: CASSTRQVLDNQPQHF. The DNA for the CDR3 is TGTGCCAGTAGTACCCGACAGGTCCTTGACAATCAGCCCCAGCATTTT.

V usage is TRBV6-2 or TRBV6-3 and J usage is TRBJ1-2; no clear D. Trimming cost V 4 bases and J 5 bases, with 8 bases left between them. CDR3 size: 12 residues. Germline CDR1 MNHEY, CDR2 SVGEGT. The CDR3: CASSSTGYGYTF. As DNA, the CDR3 is TGTGCCAGCAGTTCGACGGGGTATGGCTACACCTTC.

CDR3 region: CASSPQDRGETQYF. In DNA form, the CDR3 reads TGTGCCAGCAGCCCCCAAGACAGGGGGGAGACCCAGTACTTC. V and J are TRBV5-4 and TRBJ2-5, with 9 nucleotides matching TRBD1. Trimming took 4 bases from V and 5 from J; bases not matched to a gene: 6. The CDR3 sequence is 14 residues long. Germline V gene sequence: CDR1 SGHNT, CDR2 YYREEE (reference sequence).

The chain has TRBV11-1 and TRBJ2-7, with 7 bases identical to TRBD1. The ends lost 5 bases at V and 2 bases at J; junction bases unmatched: 6. CDR3 length: 14 residues. Germline CDR1 and CDR2: SGHAT and FQDESV (reference sequence). CDR3 in amino acids: CASSTPDRAYEQYF. The CDR3 DNA is TGTGCCAGCAGCACGCCCGACAGGGCCTACGAGCAGTACTTC.

This chain links TRBV9 with TRBJ2-6; D remains unclear. V lost 5 bases and J 0 bases, leaving 6 bases between the germline ends. The CDR3 extends over 14 amino acids. The germline CDR1 and CDR2 sequences are SGDLS and YYNGEE. This CDR3 is CASRGSSGANVLTF. The CDR3 bases are TGTGCCAGCAGGGGTAGCTCTGGGGCCAACGTCCTGACTTTC.

This clone was found once. This may be a read error: a much more frequent sequence differs by one nucleotide. V usage is TRBV4-1 and J usage is TRBJ2-1; 8 bases line up with TRBD2. There are 15 residues in the CDR3. Germline V lookup: CDR1 MGHRA, CDR2 YSYEKL. CDR3 sequence (DNA): TGCGCCAGCAGCCAAGATGGGACTAGAAACAATAAGCAGTTCTTC. Residues: CASSQDGTRNNKQFF.

As for this clone: Different DNA sequences within this sample yield the same CDR3. V is TRBV2 and J is TRBJ1-5; TRBD1 agrees at 7 bases. The V and J ends lost 2 bases and 3 bases, in that order; junction bases with no gene match: 7. Germline CDR1 and CDR2: SNHLY and FYNNEI. The CDR3 has 16 amino acids. CDR3 region: CASSELGTANNQPQHF. The CDR3 nucleotides are TGTGCCAGCAGTGAATTGGGGACAGCTAACAATCAGCCCCAGCATTTT.